This TCR beta chain was profiled in a study of blood T cell repertoires in COVID-19. Study-wide background: Sites in the United States, Italy and Spain provided acute and convalescent COVID-19 samples. PBMCs, B-cell-depleted T cells, or T cells provided the cDNA or gDNA that made up the material.

Original handling: Researchers report that nucleated cell counts were estimated from reference gene primer amplification. The assay was immunoSEQ multiplex PCR, and TCRdb's table has in-frame clones only and misses some. Clone size and the V and J calls come from that table; the DNA yielded D and trimming. The table includes some 150,000 clones, less than 90% detected once. This clone was seen once. Material: peripheral blood. The receptor was derived from a woman in her 70s with acute or convalescent COVID-19.

The CDR3 loop is CASRAGQGKGNTIYF. The CDR3 DNA reads TGTGCCAGCAGAGCCGGACAGGGGAAAGGAAACACCATATATTTT. The V gene is TRBV25-1, the J gene TRBJ1-3, with 9 bases fitting TRBD1. J gave up 4 bases and V 6 bases, and 7 bases lay outside the gene matches. This CDR3 contains 15 residues. Germline V lookup: CDR1 MGHDK, CDR2 SYGVNS.